This passage covers 4 T cell receptor beta chains from one sample sequenced in a study of Ad26.COV2.S vaccination and SARS-CoV-2 variants. The repertoire was sequenced with immunoSEQ multiplex PCR; TCRdb's copy has only in-frame clones and lacks some. The sample has about 350,000 clones; about 89% are singletons. The treatment: 15 to 20 received Ad26.COV2.S at low or high dose, single or two shots; 5 received placebo; per-sample allocation not given. Specimen acquisition occurred on day 63 following the initial vaccine or placebo injection. This sample comprised peripheral blood, obtained in a trial of Ad26.COV2.S vaccine versus placebo. These receptors were taken from a person between 18 and 65 years old who received the Ad26.COV2.S COVID-19 vaccine or a placebo.

J is TRBJ2-7 and V is TRBV2, with TRBD1 matching 11 bases. Germline trimming cut 7 bases from V and 1 base from J; bases unmatched to any gene: 3. Germline CDR1 and CDR2: SNHLY and FYNNEI. The CDR3 is made up of 14 amino acids. CDR3 amino acids: CASNGQGASYEQYF. The CDR3 DNA reads as TGTGCCAGCAACGGACAGGGGGCATCCTACGAGCAGTACTTC.

V gene TRBV28 combines with J gene TRBJ1-4; 10 bases match TRBD1. CDR3 length: 15 residues. Germline-derived CDR1 and CDR2 are MDHEN and SYDVKM. After removal of 3 bases from V and 8 bases from J, the junction contained 6 bases not matched to a gene. CDR3 bases: TGTGCCAGCAGTTTTCCTGGACAGGGGGGGGAAAAACTGTTTTTT. Its protein is CASSFPGQGGEKLFF.

The V call is TRBV7-2, the J call TRBJ2-7; 11 bases map to TRBD2. The CDR3 has 13 residues. Losses at the gene ends were 6 bases for V and 7 bases for J; bases not matched to a gene: 5. Germline CDR1 SGHTA, CDR2 FQGNSA. DNA of the CDR3: TGTGCCAGCAGTTCCGGACTAGCGGGTGAGCAGTACTTC. Translating it yields CASSSGLAGEQYF.

The J gene is TRBJ1-1, the V gene TRBV2; TRBD1 agrees at 10 bases. Germline values: CDR1 SNHLY, CDR2 FYNNEI. V shed 6 bases and J 5 bases; nucleotides not matched to a gene: 3. The length of the CDR3 is 13 residues. In DNA, the CDR3 is TGTGCCAGCAGGGACAGGGGGTGGACTGAAGCTTTCTTT. This translates into CASRDRGWTEAFF. Based on the CDR3 plus reference TRBV2 and TRBJ1-1, the full variable domain is EPEVTQTPSHQVTQMGQEVILRCVPISNHLYFYWYRQILGQKVEFLVSFYNNEISEKSEIFDDQFSVERPDGSNFTLKIRSTKLEDSAMYFCASRDRGWTEAFFGQGTRLTVV.